The 22 T cell receptor beta chains listed next were all sequenced from one sample in a study of T-cell memory formation after mild COVID-19. MiXCR, run by TCRdb on the 5' RACE reads, gives a single entry per CDR3 protein. Here the sample spans about 350,000 distinct CDR3 sequences, 28% being singletons. The sample comprised PBMCs or a T cell subset sorted from them (not recorded which). These receptors all stem from an adult woman who had mild COVID-19 (a few samples of this study predate the infection). Cell type and time point are not known.

This clonotype occurred once. V is TRBV20-1 and J is TRBJ2-3, with D possibly matching TRBD2 (6 bases). Trimming took 1 base from V and 7 from J, leaving 9 bases between them. CDR3 length: 12 residues. Germline V gene sequence: CDR1 DFQATT, CDR2 SNEGSKA (reference sequence). CDR3 DNA sequence: TGCAGTGCTAGAGTGGCGGGAAATACGCAGTATTTT. It yields the protein CSARVAGNTQYF.

This clonotype showed up just a few times. The chain has TRBV20-1 and TRBJ1-2; tentatively, D is TRBD1 (5 bases). Trimming pared 3 bases from V and 0 bases from J, leaving 17 bases between. The CDR3 is 16 residues long. The germline V gene has CDR1 DFQATT and CDR2 SNEGSKA (reference sequence). CDR3 DNA sequence: TGCAGTGCTAGTATGGACAATCGACCTCCTAACTATGGCTACACCTTC. Protein product: CSASMDNRPPNYGYTF.

The V call is TRBV29-1, the J call TRBJ2-4; 7 bases agree with TRBD1. From germline, CDR1 is SQVTM and CDR2 ANQGSEA. V trimming: 7 bases; J trimming: 6 bases; junction bases outside the gene matches: 9. The CDR3 loop spans 13 amino acids. CDR3 sequence: CSAEGAFGNIQYF. The CDR3 DNA follows: TGCAGCGCCGAGGGGGCTTTCGGAAACATTCAGTACTTC. Drawing the rest from reference TRBV29-1 and TRBJ2-4, the complete variable domain is SAVISQKPSRDICQRGTSLTIQCQVDSQVTMMFWYRQQPGQSLTLIATANQGSEATYESGFVIDKFPISRPNLTFSTLTVSNMSPEDSSIYLCSAEGAFGNIQYFGAGTRLSVL.

This clonotype was counted between two and nine times. The V and J genes are TRBV7-2 and TRBJ2-7; D ambiguous. The ends were cut back, 5 bases at V and 7 bases at J, with 15 bases in the middle. The CDR3 covers 13 residues. Germline V gene data show CDR1 as SGHTA and CDR2 as FQGNSA. CDR3 residues: CASSNGRSREQYF. In nucleotides, the CDR3 is TGTGCCAGCAGCAACGGACGGAGTAGGGAGCAGTACTTC.

This clonotype was seen just once. The rearrangement uses TRBV6-1 and TRBJ1-3; 8 nucleotides match TRBD1. V dropped 7 bases and J dropped 2; count of bases not matched to a gene: 4. This CDR3 is 14 amino acids long. Germline lookup yields CDR1 MNHNS and CDR2 SASEGT. CDR3 coding DNA: TGTGCCAGCAAAAAGACAGGGGCTGGAAACACCATATATTTT. This sequence encodes CASKKTGAGNTIYF.

The rearrangement links TRBV5-1 to TRBJ2-5; 8 bases match TRBD2. Unmatched junction bases numbered 7, after V lost 4 bases and J lost 5 bases. CDR1 and CDR2 (germline): SGHRS, YFSETQ. The CDR3 is made up of 14 amino acids. CDR3 region: CASSIQERGETQYF. CDR3 DNA sequence: TGCGCCAGCAGCATACAGGAGCGGGGGGAGACCCAGTACTTC.

This clonotype appeared a few times. The chain employs TRBV6-4 and TRBJ2-5; 8 nucleotides agree with TRBD2. The CDR3 contains 15 residues. With V trimmed by 2 bases and J by 3 bases, 5 bases remained unmatched. CDR1 and CDR2 from the germline V gene are MRHNA and SNTAGT. The CDR3 DNA reads as TGTGCCAGCAGTGACGGACTAGCTTGGGAAGAGACCCAGTACTTC. It encodes CASSDGLAWEETQYF.

The rearrangement links TRBV7-2 to TRBJ2-5; D is undetermined. The CDR3 has 11 residues. Germline V gene lookup returns CDR1 SGHTA and CDR2 FQGNSA. The V end lost 6 bases, the J end lost 1 base, and 3 bases lay between the germline ends. The CDR3 loop reads CASRAQETQYF. The CDR3 DNA is TGTGCCAGCAGGGCCCAAGAGACCCAGTACTTC.

This sequence joins TRBV4-1 and TRBJ2-6; D is possibly TRBD1 (6 bases). With 2 bases removed from V and 0 bases from J, the gap between germline ends came to 11 bases. The germline CDR1 and CDR2 sequences are MGHRA and YSYEKL. The CDR3 is 17 residues long. CDR3: CASSQTQGNSGANVLTF. The DNA of the CDR3 is TGCGCCAGCAGCCAAACACAGGGAAACTCTGGGGCCAACGTCCTGACTTTC.

The CDR3 region has the DNA TGTGCCAGCAGCTCAGGCCCCCCCGCCTCCTACGAGCAGTACTTC. It codes for CASSSGPPASYEQYF. The rearrangement links TRBV6-1 to TRBJ2-7; D is uncertain. Germline CDR1 and CDR2: MNHNS and SASEGT. CDR3 length equals 15 residues. Trimming left V 6 bases short and J 0 bases short, with 15 bases between.

There are a few counts of this clonotype. CDR3 loop: CASSLPTSKGTSGLSYNEQFF. The CDR3, as DNA: TGCGCCAGCAGCTTGCCCACCAGCAAGGGGACTAGCGGTCTTTCCTACAATGAGCAGTTCTTC. The chain couples TRBV5-1 to TRBJ2-1; 11 bases line up with TRBD2. The germline V gene encodes CDR1 SGHRS and CDR2 YFSETQ. V lost 1 base and J lost 1; bases outside the gene matches: 16. This CDR3 comprises 21 residues. The full variable domain, rest sourced from reference TRBV5-1 and TRBJ2-1, is KAGVTQTPRYLIKTRGQQVTLSCSPISGHRSVSWYQQTPGQGLQFLFEYFSETQRNKGNFPGRFSGRQFSNSRSEMNVSTLELGDSALYLCASSLPTSKGTSGLSYNEQFFGPGTRLTVL.

CDR3 sequence: CAISESSSRNYGYTF. CDR3 nucleotide sequence: TGTGCCATCAGTGAGTCTTCGAGCAGAAACTATGGCTACACCTTC. The rearrangement joins TRBV10-3 to TRBJ1-2, with D unresolved. This CDR3 spans 15 amino acids. V was clipped by 0 bases and J by 2 bases, with 10 bases between them. The germline V gene has CDR1 ENHRY and CDR2 SYGVKD.

The chain recombines TRBV5-1 with TRBJ1-4; TRBD1 matches at 7 bases. Losses at the gene ends were 4 bases for V and 8 bases for J; bases not matched to a gene: 8. CDR3 size: 14 residues. Germline V CDR1 and CDR2: SGHRS, YFSETQ. In DNA form, the CDR3 reads TGCGCCAGCAGCCCGACAGGGCCGGACGAAAAACTGTTTTTT. Translating gives CASSPTGPDEKLFF.

In nucleotides, the CDR3 is TGTGCCAGCACCCCCTCCCGGACAGGGGCGAATGGCTACACCTTC. It is translated as CASTPSRTGANGYTF. The rearrangement links TRBV7-8 to TRBJ1-2, with TRBD1 identical over 9 bases. CDR1 and CDR2 from the germline V gene are SGHVS and FQNEAQ. J lost 6 bases, V lost 7 bases, and 12 bases had no gene match. The CDR3 runs to 15 residues.

The chain is built from TRBV27 and TRBJ2-6; no definite D call. The germline CDR1 and CDR2 sequences are MNHEY and SMNVEV (reference sequence). Trimming shortened V by 5 bases and J by 2 bases, and 13 bases separated the two germline ends. The CDR3 spans 16 residues. CDR3 protein: CASSPRWEAGANVLTF. The CDR3 nucleotides read TGTGCCAGCAGTCCCCGATGGGAAGCTGGGGCCAACGTCCTGACTTTC.

This clonotype was seen repeatedly, ten times or more. The chain is built from TRBV15 and TRBJ2-5; no firm D call. CDR1 is LNHNV and CDR2 is YYDKDF in the germline V gene (reference sequence). CDR3 length equals 13 residues. V dropped 0 bases and J dropped 4 bases, with 6 bases sitting between them. CDR3 nucleotide sequence: TGTGCCACCAGCAGAGATCTAGGAGAGACCCAGTACTTC. This sequence encodes CATSRDLGETQYF.

The chain carries TRBV19 and TRBJ2-3; 10 bases line up with TRBD2. CDR1 is LNHDA, CDR2 SQIVND, per germline (reference sequence). The trim removed 4 bases at V and 0 bases at J, leaving 1 base unmatched. CDR3 length: 15 amino acids. This CDR3 reads CASSTTSGSTDTQYF. CDR3 DNA: TGTGCCAGTAGTACGACTAGCGGGAGCACAGATACGCAGTATTTT.

The rearrangement joins TRBV6-5 to TRBJ2-3; 11 nucleotides align to TRBD2. The length of the CDR3 is 17 residues. Trimming took 2 bases from V and 2 from J; bases not matched to a gene: 6. CDR1 and CDR2 from the germline V gene are MNHEY and SVGAGI. The CDR3 region has the DNA TGTGCCAGCAGTTACGAGTTAGCGGGAGGGGTCACAGATACGCAGTATTTT. It specifies CASSYELAGGVTDTQYF.

The chain has TRBV27 and TRBJ1-2; D call uncertain. Trimming removed 6 bases at V and 2 bases at J, with 7 bases between. The CDR3 contains 12 residues. Per germline, CDR1 MNHEY and CDR2 SMNVEV (reference sequence). This CDR3 reads CASRQGNYGYTF. CDR3 nucleotide sequence: TGTGCCAGCAGACAAGGGAACTATGGCTACACCTTC.

The chain employs TRBV6-6 and TRBJ1-1; no clear D gene. Germline lookup yields CDR1 MNHNY and CDR2 SVGAGI (reference sequence). V lost 2 bases, J lost 7 bases, and 8 bases lay in between. The CDR3 consists of 12 residues. The chain's CDR3 is CASSYTEGEAFF. CDR3 DNA sequence: TGTGCCAGCAGTTACACCGAGGGTGAAGCTTTCTTT.

In this sample, this clonotype turned up a few times. The chain joins TRBV12-3 or TRBV12-4 to TRBJ1-2; D call uncertain. The CDR3 covers 14 residues. V lost 5 bases to trimming and J lost 8 bases, with 18 bases between them. The CDR3 bases are TGTGCCAGCAGTCAAAGATACCCCGGGCACGGCTACACCTTC. Its protein product is CASSQRYPGHGYTF.

The chain has TRBV5-1 and TRBJ2-5; D is uncertain. Germline-derived CDR1 and CDR2 are SGHRS and YFSETQ. Trimming removed 4 bases at V and 1 base at J, with 11 bases between. The CDR3 consists of 14 residues. The CDR3 here is CASSETAIQETQYF. In DNA, the CDR3 is TGCGCCAGCAGCGAGACGGCAATCCAAGAGACCCAGTACTTC. Full variable domain (missing parts from reference TRBV5-1 and TRBJ2-5): KAGVTQTPRYLIKTRGQQVTLSCSPISGHRSVSWYQQTPGQGLQFLFEYFSETQRNKGNFPGRFSGRQFSNSRSEMNVSTLELGDSALYLCASSETAIQETQYFGPGTRLLVL.